This TCR delta chain appears in the sequencing data of a study of gamma-delta T cells after stem cell transplantation. By share, this clone counts as large. CDR3 length: 17 amino acids. The germline V gene has CDR1 GEAIGNYY and CDR2 EKD. V was clipped by 2 bases and J by 1 base; unmatched bases: 9. TCRdb reanalysed the RT-PCR reads via CATT. The sample carries under 2,000 delta-chain clones, around 3.5% recorded once. This sequence joins TRDV2 and TRDJ1; 10 bases line up with TRDD3. This clonotype originated in a human donor. It is not recorded whose cells these are; they may come from a transplant donor. The sequenced sample was gamma-delta T cells. As DNA, the CDR3 is TGTGCCTGTGACAGTATGGGGGATACCGAAGGCACCGATAAACTCATCTTT. The encoded protein is CACDSMGDTEGTDKLIF.